The source of this T cell receptor (beta chain) is a study of Ad26.COV2.S vaccination and SARS-CoV-2 variants (dated by TCRdb to the early 2020s). About the investigation overall: TCRbeta repertoire sequencing was used to assess the specificity and breadth of SARS-CoV-2-reactive T cell receptors after Ad26.COV2.S vaccination. The TCR-sequenced set comprised approximately 30 samples: about 19 Ad26.COV2.S vaccine recipients, 5 placebo recipients and 8 SARS-CoV-2 convalescent individuals.

TCRbeta CDR3 regions were sequenced with the immunoSEQ Assay. After extraction, genomic DNA underwent amplification by bias-controlled multiplex PCR, followed by high-throughput sequencing. Per the authors' processing: To quantify the absolute abundance of every unique TCRbeta CDR3 region, sequences were collapsed and filtered. Usable DNA was measured by amplifying reference genes present in all nucleated cells, and TCRbeta template counts were normalized to that usable DNA to estimate T cell fraction. Repertoire TCRs were annotated as SARS-CoV-2-specific when V gene, CDR3 amino acid sequence and J gene were exactly matched to a known reactive TCR set. The reference SARS-CoV-2 TCR set was obtained from MIRA and was filtered for enrichment in COVID-19-positive ImmuneCODE repertoires, whereby public or cross-reactive TCRs were removed. Drawing on the MIRA antigens, annotated TCRs were analysed further at the level of specific ORF or position within ORF. Breadth was defined as the number of annotated unique rearrangements divided by the total number of unique productive rearrangements, and depth was defined as the summed frequency of the annotated unique rearrangements. Two-sided Wilcoxon rank-sum tests were applied when comparing TCR breadth between groups. Drawn from immuneACCESS, this table holds only the in-frame rearrangements with V and J called that TCRdb kept. Clones are partly lost; checked studies trace under half to an unresolved V gene and leave the rest unexplained. V and J calls plus clone size are reproduced from that table; the DNA served to infer D and trimming. This sample holds under 150,000 clones; roughly 85% were observed only once. The top ten clonotypes cover more than 4.5% of the sample.

The CDR3, cysteine through phenylalanine, is 12 amino acids long. Left in the record is the CDR3 DNA by itself, 36 bases read in frame from the first base. The germline V gene specifies LGHNA as CDR1 and YNFKEQ as CDR2. V is reduced by 6 bases and J by 8 bases, leaving a spacing of 13 bases between them. As for this clone: Its antigen remains undetermined. No clone much larger than this one lies a single base away; base qualities are absent.

Beyond this particular receptor, the publication reports: Higher spike-specific TCR breadth was observed in Ad26.COV2.S recipients than in placebo recipients (P = 0.0014). The authors noted that the TCR breadth and depth analyses may have underestimated total T cell responses. Vaccine and placebo recipients had comparable non-spike TCR breadth, which fits with the vaccine containing only spike. After vaccination, spike-specific CD8+ and CD4+ T cell responses were reported to show substantial breadth.

The time point label for this specimen denotes: individuals recovered from natural SARS-CoV-2 infection. The sequencing here drew on peripheral blood, taken after recovery from COVID-19. The chain links TRBV4-2 with TRBJ1-2; the D gene is perhaps TRBD1, on 5 matching bases. The sequence derives from a human donor who had recovered from COVID-19. The base sequence is TGTGCCAGCAGTCTGGGGGGGTCGGGCTACACCTTC. Translation gives CASSLGGSGYTF.